This paragraph reports one T cell receptor beta chain. Other DNA sequences of this sample code for an identical CDR3. Sequenced by immunoSEQ multiplex PCR; TCRdb stores in-frame clones only, minus some. The sample has about 280,000 clones, roughly 87% seen once. This sample was included in a study of blood T cell repertoires in COVID-19. The V gene lost 3 bases and the J gene lost 4 bases, with 7 bases spanning the gap. CDR3 length: 12 amino acids. Germline V gene sequence: CDR1 SQVTM, CDR2 ANQGSEA. What was sequenced was peripheral blood. The source is a human donor in a cohort sampled during active COVID-19. This chain uses TRBV29-1 with TRBJ1-3; possible D gene TRBD1, 5 bases. Here the CDR3 DNA reads TGCAGCGTTGAGGGGCCCGGAAACACCATATATTTT. Residues: CSVEGPGNTIYF. The full variable domain, rest sourced from reference TRBV29-1 and TRBJ1-3, is SAVISQKPSRDICQRGTSLTIQCQVDSQVTMMFWYRQQPGQSLTLIATANQGSEATYESGFVIDKFPISRPNLTFSTLTVSNMSPEDSSIYLCSVEGPGNTIYFGEGSWLTVV.